Each of the 13 T cell receptor beta chains below was sequenced from the same sample in a study of post-analysis software for immune sequencing data. The study, taken as a whole, reports: With TRBV5-6, TRBV5-1 and TRBV20-1 included, 4 or 5 TRBV segments were more frequent in patients than in controls.

Which antigens these TCRs recognize remains unknown. cDNA libraries of TCR beta carried unique molecular identifiers. TCRdb reprocessed the PCR reads with MiXCR, giving one entry per CDR3 protein. In the table there are hundreds of thousands of distinct CDR3 sequences, over 30% of which are singletons. The sample taken for sequencing was blood. These receptors were obtained from a girl aged 2-10 years with multiple sclerosis.

Only a few counts were recorded for this clonotype. V and J are TRBV6-1 and TRBJ2-2; 9 nucleotides align to TRBD1. This CDR3 is built from 13 residues. Germline-derived CDR1 and CDR2 are MNHNS and SASEGT. V trimming: 6 bases; J trimming: 6 bases; junction bases outside the gene matches: 2. In DNA form, the CDR3 reads TGTGCCAGCAGGACAGGGGGGCCCGGGGAGCTGTTTTTT. Translation: CASRTGGPGELFF.

The chain employs TRBV12-3 or TRBV12-4 and TRBJ2-1, with 7 nucleotides matching TRBD1. The trim removed 2 bases at V and 8 bases at J, leaving 6 bases unmatched. This CDR3 comprises 14 residues. CDR3 loop: CASSLRRQGDEQFF. The CDR3 bases are TGTGCCAGCAGTTTACGACGCCAGGGGGATGAGCAGTTCTTC.

The chain links TRBV28 to TRBJ2-7; a weak D match, TRBD1 (5 bases). The assigned J gene may be wrong: the sequence end matches TRBJ2-4 better. The CDR3 sequence is 13 residues long. Germline CDR1 is MDHEN and CDR2 is SYDVKM. The CDR3: CASSWGGKNIQYF. CDR3 bases: TGTGCCAGCAGTTGGGGCGGCAAAAACATTCAGTACTTC.

Remarks on this clonotype: One junction end disagrees with the germline gene, perhaps due to a read error. The chain carries TRBV29-1 and TRBJ2-5; TRBD2 matches 11 bases. The CDR3 runs 15 residues. Germline V gene sequence: CDR1 SQVTM, CDR2 ANQGSEA. This CDR3 is CSVEEGTSGPNEQYF. The CDR3 coding sequence is TGCAGCGTCGAAGAGGGGACTAGCGGCCCCAATGAGCAGTACTTC.

This clonotype was counted only a few times. This chain joins TRBV29-1 and TRBJ1-1, with D hard to call. This CDR3 is built from 12 residues. Looked up from germline, CDR1 is SQVTM and CDR2 is ANQGSEA. Trimming removed 6 bases at V and 0 bases at J, with 8 bases between. The CDR3 DNA follows: TGCAGCGTGAGTTTCATGAACACTGAAGCTTTCTTT. Its protein product is CSVSFMNTEAFF.

The CDR3 DNA reads as TGTGCCAGCAGTTTCCGCAGGGGGCGAACTAATGAAAAACTGTTTTTT. This codes for CASSFRRGRTNEKLFF. The chain couples TRBV6-6 to TRBJ1-4; TRBD1 matches at 8 bases. Germline loops: CDR1 MNHNY, CDR2 SVGAGI (reference sequence). The junction had 5 bases not matched to a gene; V was cut back by 4 bases and J by 1 base. CDR3 length equals 16 residues.

The V and J genes are TRBV6-6 and TRBJ1-2; a weak D match, TRBD1 (5 bases). The CDR3 extends over 14 amino acids. The V gene's germline CDR1 is MNHNY and CDR2 SVGAGI (reference sequence). With 0 bases removed from V and 6 bases from J, the gap between germline ends came to 11 bases. The CDR3 is CASSYSKGSDGYTF. Written as DNA, the CDR3 is TGTGCCAGCAGTTACTCGAAGGGGAGTGATGGCTACACCTTC.

This clonotype was seen only a few times. The rearrangement joins TRBV5-1 to TRBJ1-1; D perhaps matches TRBD1 (5 bases). The CDR3 is 16 residues long. Deletions cut 0 bases from V and 0 bases from J, with 12 bases between. Per the germline V gene, CDR1 is SGHRS and CDR2 is YFSETQ. CDR3 protein: CASSLGQGAMNTEAFF. The CDR3 nucleotides read TGCGCCAGCAGCTTGGGGCAGGGTGCCATGAACACTGAAGCTTTCTTT.

This clonotype appeared a few times. The V call is TRBV28, the J call TRBJ2-3; TRBD1 is a possible D gene (5 bases). With 5 bases removed from V and 0 bases from J, the gap between germline ends came to 9 bases. The CDR3 has 14 amino acids. In germline, CDR1 is MDHEN, CDR2 SYDVKM. The CDR3 sequence: CASSSTGSTDTQYF. CDR3 bases: TGTGCCAGCAGTAGCACAGGCAGCACAGATACGCAGTATTTT.

This clonotype was seen repeatedly, ten times or more. This chain links TRBV2 with TRBJ2-1, with D unresolved. The germline CDR1 and CDR2 sequences are SNHLY and FYNNEI. V lost 6 bases and J lost 6, with 12 bases in between. The CDR3 is made up of 13 amino acids. CDR3 sequence reads: CASRGPFSNEQFF. For the CDR3, the DNA is TGTGCCAGCAGGGGTCCTTTCAGCAATGAGCAGTTCTTC.

This clonotype was observed a handful of times. V and J are TRBV2 and TRBJ1-4, with D tentatively TRBD1 (5 bases). The CDR3 runs 13 residues. V lost 4 bases to trimming and J lost 8 bases, with 11 bases between them. Germline values: CDR1 SNHLY, CDR2 FYNNEI. For the CDR3, the DNA is TGTGCCAGCAGTGTATCAGGGACGGAAAAACTGTTTTTT. Protein: CASSVSGTEKLFF.

The rearrangement uses TRBV20-1 and TRBJ2-2; D gene ambiguous. CDR1 and CDR2 (germline): DFQATT, SNEGSKA (reference sequence). Trimming took 0 bases from V and 8 from J, leaving 19 bases between them. There are 16 residues in the CDR3. The CDR3 spells CSARDERATLRGELFF. The CDR3 DNA reads as TGCAGTGCTAGAGATGAACGCGCGACGCTGAGGGGGGAGCTGTTTTTT.

This chain connects TRBV7-9 to TRBJ1-5; D is unresolved. The germline CDR1 and CDR2 sequences are SEHNR and FQNEAQ (reference sequence). V was shortened by 5 bases and J by 2 bases, with 7 bases between the two germline ends. The CDR3 is 13 residues long. CDR3 residues: CASSLPGNQPQHF. In DNA form, the CDR3 reads TGTGCCAGCAGCCTCCCGGGCAATCAGCCCCAGCATTTT.